This T cell receptor beta chain was obtained from a study of blood T cell repertoires in COVID-19. Study information: The United States, Italy and Spain were the sources of the acute and convalescent COVID-19 samples.

As regards this clone: One end of the junction does not line up with germline, which may come from a read error.

Produced via immunoSEQ multiplex PCR; TCRdb's table is partial and in-frame only. The sample includes tens of thousands of clones, 88% of them seen just once. Germline assignment: CDR1 SQVTM and CDR2 ANQGSEA. The CDR3 consists of 12 residues. This clonotype originated in a human donor in a cohort sampled during active COVID-19. The sequenced material came from peripheral blood. This rearrangement joins TRBV29-1 to TRBJ2-7; 10 bases align to TRBD1. The CDR3 DNA reads as TGCAGCGTTGAAGTTCGGACAGGGGGTCGATCATTC. Translated, it gives CSVEVRTGGRSF.